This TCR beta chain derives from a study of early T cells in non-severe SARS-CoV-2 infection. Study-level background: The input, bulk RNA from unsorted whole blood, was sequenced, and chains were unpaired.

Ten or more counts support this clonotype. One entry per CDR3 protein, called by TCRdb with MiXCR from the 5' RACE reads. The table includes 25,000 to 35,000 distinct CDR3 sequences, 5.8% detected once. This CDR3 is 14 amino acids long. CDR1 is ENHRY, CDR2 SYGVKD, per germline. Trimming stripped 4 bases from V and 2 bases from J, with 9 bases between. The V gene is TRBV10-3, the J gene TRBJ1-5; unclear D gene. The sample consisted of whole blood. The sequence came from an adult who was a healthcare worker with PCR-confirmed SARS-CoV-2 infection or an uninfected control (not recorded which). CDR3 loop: CAISGLSGNQPQHF. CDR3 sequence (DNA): TGTGCCATCAGTGGCCTGTCGGGCAATCAGCCCCAGCATTTT.